Listed below are T cell receptor beta chains from one sample, sequenced in a study of cytomegalovirus exposure and HLA in healthy donors. The table came from immunoSEQ multiplex PCR; TCRdb's copy has only in-frame clones and leaves some out. Of about 52,000 clones in the sample, 55% to 65% are singletons; the top ten hold approximately 10%. Sequenced material: PBMCs. These receptors were taken from a human donor in good health. CDR3s include the opening cysteine and the closing phenylalanine or tryptophan. D genes are given only for firm matches. Not all rows give a size; the values are once, few, many and, for expanded clones, a class.

- TRBJ2-7 TRBD1 TRBV6-1 CASRGTGQGNEQYF TGTGCCAGCAGGGGGACGGGACAGGGCAACGAGCAGTACTTC
- TRBJ1-3 TRBD1 TRBV7-3 CASSPRDRGCGNTIYF TGTGCCAGCAGCCCTCGTGACAGGGGGTGTGGAAACACCATATATTTT
- TRBJ2-1 - TRBV10-3 CAISDSTTHNEQFF TGTGCCATCAGTGATTCCACTACGCACAATGAGCAGTTCTTC
- TRBJ1-1 - TRBV30 CAWKPPGVRNTEAFF TGTGCCTGGAAACCGCCAGGGGTTAGGAACACTGAAGCTTTCTTT
- TRBJ2-2 TRBD1 TRBV9 CASSVGGTGAPGELFF TGTGCCAGCAGCGTAGGGGGGACAGGGGCCCCCGGGGAGCTGTTTTTT
- TRBJ2-5 - TRBV5-4 CASSSQETQYF TGTGCCAGCAGCTCTCAAGAGACCCAGTACTTC
- TRBJ2-2 TRBD1 TRBV4-3 CASSQATGGSGELFF TGCGCCAGCAGCCAAGCTACAGGGGGAAGCGGGGAGCTGTTTTTT
- TRBJ2-3 TRBD2 TRBV10-3 CAISDSGGADYSTDTQYF TGTGCCATCAGTGATTCGGGAGGGGCCGACTATAGCACAGATACGCAGTATTTT
- TRBJ1-1 - TRBV28 CASSSNTEAFF TGTGCCAGCAGTTCTAACACTGAAGCTTTCTTT
- TRBJ2-3 TRBD1 TRBV6-4 CASSSGTGSTDTQYF TGTGCCAGCAGTTCCGGGACAGGTAGCACAGATACGCAGTATTTT
few TRBJ2-6 TRBD1 TRBV5-5 CASSLAGGSSGANVLTF TGTGCCAGCAGCTTGGCAGGGGGATCCTCTGGGGCCAACGTCCTGACTTTC
- TRBJ2-5 - TRBV6-5 CASRTYTGSETQYF TGTGCCAGCAGAACCTACACAGGGTCAGAGACCCAGTACTTC
- TRBJ2-1 TRBD2 TRBV7-8 CASSSKAGAGSNEQFF TGTGCCAGCAGCTCGAAGGCGGGAGCGGGGTCAAATGAGCAGTTCTTC
once TRBJ1-4 TRBD1 TRBV5-6 CASSLGGTGRDATNEKLFF TGTGCCAGCAGCTTGGGAGGGACAGGACGGGACGCAACTAATGAAAAACTGTTTTTT
- TRBJ2-1 TRBD2 TRBV30 CAWSLLASGAGGEQFF TGTGCCTGGAGCCTCCTGGCTAGCGGGGCCGGCGGAGAGCAGTTCTTC
- TRBJ1-1 - TRBV7-9 CASSFGNTEAFF TGTGCCAGCAGCTTCGGGAACACTGAAGCTTTCTTT
- TRBJ2-1 TRBD2 TRBV10-3 CAISDSTSSHEQFF TGTGCCATCAGTGATTCGACTAGCTCCCATGAGCAGTTCTTC
- TRBJ1-1 - TRBV18 CASSQTAQTEAFF TGTGCCAGCTCACAGACAGCTCAGACTGAAGCTTTCTTT
few TRBJ1-2 TRBD1 TRBV5-4 CASSRDRGLGYGYTF TGTGCCAGCAGTCGGGACAGGGGGCTCGGCTATGGCTACACCTTC
few TRBJ1-2 TRBD1 TRBV7-2 CASSLVRDRERGYTF TGTGCCAGCAGCTTAGTTCGGGACAGGGAGAGGGGCTACACCTTC
- TRBJ1-2 TRBD1 TRBV27 CASRRDRGYGYTF TGTGCCAGCAGAAGAGACAGGGGATATGGCTACACCTTC
- TRBJ2-3 - TRBV4-1 CASSQGSHSTDTQYF TGCGCCAGCAGCCAAGGGAGTCACAGCACAGATACGCAGTATTTT
- TRBJ2-7 TRBD1 TRBV7-2 CASSPGQGVLHEQYF TGTGCCAGCAGCCCGGGACAGGGGGTACTCCACGAGCAGTACTTC
- TRBJ1-2 - TRBV6-5 CASSYSRRGAGGYTF TGTGCCAGCAGTTACTCCCGACGGGGGGCGGGTGGCTACACCTTC
- TRBJ1-1 - TRBV5-5 CASSLGPLGANTEAFF TGTGCCAGCAGCTTGGGCCCCCTGGGGGCGAACACTGAAGCTTTCTTT
few TRBJ2-3 TRBD2 TRBV9 CASSVELAGLGDTQYF TGTGCCAGCAGCGTAGAGCTAGCGGGGCTCGGGGATACGCAGTATTTT
many TRBJ1-2 TRBD1 TRBV5-1 CASSWGDRAALGYTF TGCGCCAGCAGCTGGGGGGACAGGGCCGCTTTAGGCTACACCTTC
- TRBJ2-7 - TRBV15 CATSRDWSQGEREQYF TGTGCCACCAGCAGAGATTGGTCTCAGGGTGAGCGCGAGCAGTACTTC
few TRBJ1-4 - TRBV19 CASSIRWVGRKESTREKLFF TGTGCCAGTAGTATAAGATGGGTTGGCAGAAAGGAGTCGACTCGGGAAAAACTGTTTTTT
- TRBJ2-7 TRBD1 TRBV7-2 CASSRDRAYEQYF TGTGCCAGCAGCAGGGACAGAGCCTACGAGCAGTACTTC
few TRBJ1-6 - TRBV5-6 CASSPPGGWPLHF TGTGCCAGCAGCCCACCCGGAGGGTGGCCCCTCCACTTT
once TRBJ1-2 - TRBV7-7 CASSLRVAGGANYGYTF TGTGCTAGCAGCTTAAGGGTCGCCGGGGGGGCGAACTATGGCTACACCTTC
- TRBJ1-2 TRBD1 TRBV27 CASSSGTGKPNYGYTF TGTGCCAGCAGTTCCGGGACAGGGAAACCTAACTATGGCTACACCTTC
few TRBJ1-6 - TRBV27 CASSSPLRQRNSPLHF TGTGCCAGCAGCTCACCCTTACGACAGAGGAATTCACCCCTCCACTTT
- TRBJ2-1 TRBD2 TRBV7-6 CASSLEPGGGTYNEQFF TGTGCCAGCAGCTTAGAGCCTGGCGGGGGGACGTACAATGAGCAGTTCTTC
- TRBJ1-1 - TRBV11-3 CARPRAFF TGTGCCAGGCCTCGGGCTTTCTTT
- TRBJ1-2 - TRBV30 CAFEGGMKYGYTF TGTGCCTTCGAGGGGGGGATGAAGTATGGCTACACCTTC
few TRBJ2-1 - TRBV4-3 CASSQVTGNRGEQFF TGCGCCAGCAGCCAAGTAACAGGGAATCGAGGGGAGCAGTTCTTC
few TRBJ2-7 TRBD2 TRBV27 CASSPWSSGDVAQYF TGTGCCAGCAGTCCCTGGAGTAGCGGGGATGTAGCGCAGTACTTC
few TRBJ1-2 - TRBV4-1 CASSQENRRNYGYTF TGCGCCAGCAGCCAAGAAAACCGCAGGAACTATGGCTACACCTTC
- TRBJ1-4 - TRBV9 CASSRSQGTNEKLFF TGTGCCAGCAGCCGCAGTCAGGGAACCAATGAAAAACTGTTTTTT
- TRBJ1-1 - TRBV9 CASSVDGIQNTEAFF TGTGCCAGCAGCGTGGACGGGATCCAAAACACTGAAGCTTTCTTT
once TRBJ2-5 TRBD1 TRBV25-1 CTSRPRTGEETQYF TGTACCAGCAGGCCCCGGACAGGGGAAGAGACCCAGTACTTC
few TRBJ2-7 - TRBV13 CASSLAGSSYEQYF TGTGCCAGCAGCTTAGCGGGGAGCTCCTACGAGCAGTACTTC
few TRBJ2-7 - TRBV2 CASKNRNVHEQYF TGTGCCAGCAAAAACAGAAACGTCCACGAGCAGTACTTC
- TRBJ1-1 TRBD1 TRBV10-3 CAISGGTGAVRTEAFF TGTGCCATCAGCGGAGGGACAGGGGCGGTTAGGACTGAAGCTTTCTTT
- TRBJ1-5 TRBD1 TRBV5-1 CASSSTGGLNQPQHF TGCGCCAGCAGCTCTACAGGGGGTCTGAATCAGCCCCAGCATTTT
- TRBJ2-3 - TRBV6-6 CASSYLGTPTDTQYF TGTGCCAGCAGTTACTTGGGGACTCCCACAGATACGCAGTATTTT
- TRBJ1-2 - TRBV6-5 CASSLGQLYNYGYTF TGTGCCAGCAGTCTCGGACAGCTCTATAACTATGGCTACACCTTC
- TRBJ1-5 - TRBV25-1 CASSRGQNNQPQHF TGTGCCAGCAGTCGGGGTCAGAACAATCAGCCCCAGCATTTT
- TRBJ2-7 TRBD1 TRBV6-4 CASSPDRGHYEQYF TGTGCCAGCAGCCCCGACAGGGGTCACTACGAGCAGTACTTC
- TRBJ2-7 - TRBV10-3 CAISGQGSVYEQYF TGTGCCATCAGTGGGCAGGGGTCTGTCTACGAGCAGTACTTC
- TRBJ1-2 - TRBV18 CASSPRIPPGGGYGYTF TGTGCCAGCTCACCACGAATTCCACCGGGGGGAGGCTATGGCTACACCTTC
- TRBJ1-1 TRBD1 TRBV15 CATSRGWFGTGNTEAFF TGTGCCACCAGCAGAGGGTGGTTCGGGACAGGGAACACTGAAGCTTTCTTT
- TRBJ1-6 - TRBV2 CASKQGRNSPLHF TGTGCCAGCAAGCAGGGGCGGAATTCACCCCTCCACTTT
- TRBJ1-1 - TRBV5-1 CASSLEGVNTEAFF TGCGCCAGCAGCTTGGAGGGAGTGAACACTGAAGCTTTCTTT
- TRBJ2-3 - TRBV13 CASSFGGDSRDTQYF TGTGCCAGCAGCTTTGGCGGGGACTCTCGGGATACGCAGTATTTT
few TRBJ2-1 - TRBV5-4 CASSWGRRGGNEQFF TGTGCCAGCAGCTGGGGGCGGAGGGGGGGTAATGAGCAGTTCTTC